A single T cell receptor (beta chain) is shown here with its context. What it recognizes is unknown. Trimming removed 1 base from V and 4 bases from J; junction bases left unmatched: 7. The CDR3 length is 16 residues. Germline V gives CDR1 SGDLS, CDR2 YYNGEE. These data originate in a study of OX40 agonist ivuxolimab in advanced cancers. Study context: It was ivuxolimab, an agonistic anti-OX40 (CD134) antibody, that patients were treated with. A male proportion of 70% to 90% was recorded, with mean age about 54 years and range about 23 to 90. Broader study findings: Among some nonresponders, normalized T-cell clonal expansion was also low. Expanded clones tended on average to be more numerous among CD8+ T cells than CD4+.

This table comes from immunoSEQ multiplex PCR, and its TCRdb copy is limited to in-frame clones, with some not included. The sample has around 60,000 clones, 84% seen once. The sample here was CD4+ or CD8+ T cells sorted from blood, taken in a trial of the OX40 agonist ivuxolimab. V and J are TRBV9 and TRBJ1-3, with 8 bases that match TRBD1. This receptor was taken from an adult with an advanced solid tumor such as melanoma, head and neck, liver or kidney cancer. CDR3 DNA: TGTGCCAGCAGCGTATTTGACAGGGGAGGGGGAAACACCATATATTTT. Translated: CASSVFDRGGGNTIYF.